The clone carrying this T cell receptor (beta chain) was seen only a few times. The data derive from a study of T-cell memory formation after mild COVID-19. About the study: Each donor largely had its own TCR clusters.

A 5'RACE reaction primed in the constant segment made cDNA libraries of TCR alpha and TCR beta, and these carried sample barcodes and UMIs. Each CDR3 protein gets one entry after TCRdb re-called the 5' RACE reads with MiXCR. The sample has around 300,000 distinct CDR3 sequences, approximately 19% seen once. The germline V gene encodes CDR1 SGHTA and CDR2 FQGNSA. This CDR3 is built from 12 residues. V shed 9 bases and J shed 4 bases, with 7 bases lying between them. The gene calls are TRBV7-2 and TRBJ2-6; D gene ambiguous. This clonotype was obtained from a man younger than 30 who had mild COVID-19 (a few samples of this study predate the infection). Cell type and time point are not known. The sequenced sample consisted of PBMCs or a T cell subset sorted from them (not recorded which). The CDR3 here is CASHYGANVLTF. The CDR3 region has the DNA TGTGCCAGTCACTACGGGGCCAACGTCCTGACTTTC.